These 7 T cell receptor beta chains came from one sample sequenced in a study of OX40 agonist ivuxolimab in advanced cancers. Assay used: immunoSEQ multiplex PCR; TCRdb lists only in-frame clones, some missing. The table has some 96,000 clones, less than 95% seen once. Sequencing used CD4+ or CD8+ T cells sorted from blood, obtained in a trial of the OX40 agonist ivuxolimab. These TCRs come from an adult with an advanced solid tumor such as melanoma, head and neck, liver or kidney cancer.

This rearrangement joins TRBV2 to TRBJ2-3; maybe TRBD1 (6 bases). Germline CDR1 reads SNHLY; CDR2 reads FYNNEI. The CDR3 runs to 13 residues. V dropped 6 bases and J dropped 5 bases, with 12 bases sitting between them. The CDR3 reads CASSDNREDTQYF. CDR3 bases: TGTGCCAGCAGCGATAACAGGGAAGATACGCAGTATTTT.

This chain connects TRBV2 to TRBJ2-5; the D gene is possibly TRBD2 (5 bases). Trimming cost V 1 base and J 1 base, with 13 bases left between them. The germline V gene has CDR1 SNHLY and CDR2 FYNNEI. The CDR3 extends over 16 amino acids. CDR3 sequence: CASSEVRGSLQETQYF. Here the CDR3 DNA reads TGTGCCAGCAGTGAAGTTCGGGGTTCCCTCCAAGAGACCCAGTACTTC. Full variable domain (remainder filled in from reference TRBV2 and TRBJ2-5): EPEVTQTPSHQVTQMGQEVILRCVPISNHLYFYWYRQILGQKVEFLVSFYNNEISEKSEIFDDQFSVERPDGSNFTLKIRSTKLEDSAMYFCASSEVRGSLQETQYFGPGTRLLVL.

The chain has TRBV18 and TRBJ1-4; TRBD1 might be the D (5 bases). The CDR3 length is 14 residues. Germline CDR1 and CDR2: KGHSH and LQKENI. V was clipped by 0 bases and J by 5 bases, with 7 bases between them. Here the CDR3 reads CASSPPDNNEKLFF. The CDR3 DNA is TGTGCCAGCTCACCACCGGACAACAATGAAAAACTGTTTTTT. Full variable domain (remainder filled in from reference TRBV18 and TRBJ1-4): NAGVMQNPRHLVRRRGQEARLRCSPMKGHSHVYWYRQLPEEGLKFMVYLQKENIIDESGMPKERFSAEFPKEGPSILRIQQVVRGDSAAYFCASSPPDNNEKLFFGSGTQLSVL.

This rearrangement joins TRBV5-8 to TRBJ1-5; D possibly corresponds to TRBD1 (5 bases). V gave up 0 bases and J gave up 5 bases, with 9 bases separating them. CDR3 length: 14 amino acids. Germline V lookup: CDR1 SGHTS, CDR2 YDEGEE. The CDR3 bases are TGTGCCAGCAGCTTGGGGGTGGGGGATCAGCCCCAGCATTTT. As protein: CASSLGVGDQPQHF.

The rearrangement joins TRBV28 to TRBJ2-1; perhaps TRBD1 as D (6 bases). V was trimmed by 5 bases and J by 3 bases, leaving 17 bases between them. The CDR3 covers 16 residues. Looked up from germline, CDR1 is MDHEN and CDR2 is SYDVKM. The CDR3 DNA reads as TGTGCCAGCAGTGCAACCAGGGGTTTCGACTACAATGAGCAGTTCTTC. Amino acid sequence: CASSATRGFDYNEQFF.

The chain employs TRBV4-2 and TRBJ2-7, with TRBD2 matching over 14 bases. This CDR3 contains 18 residues. After removal of 1 base from V and 2 bases from J, the junction contained 7 bases not matched to a gene. Germline values: CDR1 LGHNA, CDR2 YNFKEQ. CDR3 residues: CASSQAGTSGSLPYEQYF. CDR3 bases: TGTGCCAGCAGCCAAGCAGGGACTAGCGGGAGTCTACCCTACGAGCAGTACTTC.

The CDR3 here is CASSRGQGDQPQHF. CDR3 DNA sequence: TGTGCCAGCAGTCGGGGACAGGGTGATCAGCCCCAGCATTTT. This rearrangement joins TRBV6-1 to TRBJ1-5, with TRBD1 matching over 9 bases. Germline CDR1 MNHNS, CDR2 SASEGT. V trimming: 5 bases; J trimming: 5 bases; junction bases outside the gene matches: 4. The CDR3 covers 14 residues.